This T cell receptor beta chain was identified in a study of low-dose radiotherapy and immunotherapy resistance in tumors. At the level of the study: Every 2 weeks, cohort 1 got 0.5 Gy, reaching 6.5 Gy to the planning target volume. A dose of 1 Gy per fraction every two weeks went to Cohort 2, totaling 13 Gy over 26 weeks. Starting cycle 1 day 1, oral aspirin 300 mg was given daily for four cycles.

Germline CDR1 is SGHTA and CDR2 is FQGTGA. The germline V and J ends were trimmed by 5 bases and 7 bases, with 18 bases remaining between them. This CDR3 comprises 15 residues. Time point of the sample: before trial treatment. Donors were treated with nivolumab, ipilimumab, aspirin, and low-dose cyclophosphamide and radiotherapy. This clonotype was seen many times. TRAV- and TRBV-specific primers primed first-strand cDNA, covering alpha and beta chains. For amplifying TCRs, the PCR ran for around 20 cycles with Phusion, which was used together with a constant-region primer and the adapter on the V primers. MiXCR was run by TCRdb on the reads, yielding one entry per CDR3 protein. The sample has around 69,000 distinct CDR3 sequences; around 31% are singletons.

This receptor was taken from a female donor with ovarian cancer. The sequencing here drew on PBMCs, taken before treatment. The chain uses TRBV7-3 and TRBJ2-1; the D is unclear. The CDR3 sequence: CASSLGPASENEQFF. CDR3 sequence (DNA): TGTGCCAGCAGCCTCGGACCAGCCAGCGAAAATGAGCAGTTCTTC. Full variable domain (outside the CDR3, taken from reference TRBV7-3 and TRBJ2-1): GAGVSQTPSNKVTEKGKYVELRCDPISGHTALYWYRQSLGQGPEFLIYFQGTGAADDSGLPNDRFFAVRPEGSVSTLKIQRTERGDSAVYLCASSLGPASENEQFFGPGTRLTVL.